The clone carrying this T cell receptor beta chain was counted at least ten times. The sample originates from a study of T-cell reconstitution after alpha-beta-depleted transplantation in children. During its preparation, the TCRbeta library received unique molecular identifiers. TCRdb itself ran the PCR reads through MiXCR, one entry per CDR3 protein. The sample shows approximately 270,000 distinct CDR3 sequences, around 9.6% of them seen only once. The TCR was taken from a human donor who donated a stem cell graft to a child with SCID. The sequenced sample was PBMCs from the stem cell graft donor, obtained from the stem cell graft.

CDR3 in DNA: TGCGCCAGCAGCTCCCCGCCAAATCCGGGCCCCGAGGACGAGCAGTACTTC. Encoded protein: CASSSPPNPGPEDEQYF. This chain connects TRBV5-1 to TRBJ2-7, with D unresolved. The CDR3 has 17 amino acids. Trimming left V 3 bases short and J 5 bases short, with 24 bases between. The germline V gene encodes CDR1 SGHRS and CDR2 YFSETQ.